The 27 T cell receptor beta chains below all came from one sample that was sequenced in a study of blood T cell repertoires in COVID-19. Repertoires were generated with immunoSEQ multiplex PCR, while TCRdb's copy carries only in-frame clones and drops some. The table shows some 510,000 clones, with roughly 88% occurring only once. Sequencing was done on a sample of PBMCs or T cells enriched from blood (not recorded which). Receptors were obtained from a woman aged 40 to 50 who had recovered from COVID-19.

The chain couples TRBV11-2 to TRBJ2-7; a weak D match, TRBD1 (6 bases). V lost 4 bases, J lost 9 bases, and 13 bases lay in between. The CDR3 loop spans 12 amino acids. Germline loops: CDR1 SGHAT, CDR2 FQNNGV. The CDR3 bases are TGTGCCAGCAGCTCCGACAGGTTGGCGCAGTACTTC. Translating it yields CASSSDRLAQYF. Looking up the rest from reference TRBV11-2 and TRBJ2-7 gives the full variable domain: EAGVAQSPRYKIIEKRQSVAFWCNPISGHATLYWYQQILGQGPKLLIQFQNNGVVDDSQLPKDRFSAERLKGVDSTLKIQPAKLEDSAVYLCASSSDRLAQYFGPGTRLTVT.

The rearrangement links TRBV7-2 to TRBJ2-1; 9 bases fit TRBD2. Germline CDR1 is SGHTA and CDR2 is FQGNSA. V dropped 4 bases and J dropped 9; count of bases not matched to a gene: 10. This CDR3 is built from 15 residues. The chain's CDR3 is CASSSPLAGFLEQFF. Written as DNA, the CDR3 is TGTGCCAGCAGCTCCCCCCTAGCGGGATTCCTTGAGCAGTTCTTC.

The V and J genes are TRBV7-2 and TRBJ1-6, with D maybe TRBD1 (5 bases). Germline values: CDR1 SGHTA, CDR2 FQGNSA. V lost 1 base, J lost 7 bases, and 11 bases lay in between. The CDR3 length is 15 residues. Here the CDR3 reads CASSLVARANSPLHF. CDR3 nucleotide sequence: TGTGCCAGCAGCTTAGTAGCCAGGGCAAATTCACCCCTCCACTTT.

V is TRBV19 and J is TRBJ2-6, with 11 bases aligning to TRBD1. Germline CDR1 LNHDA, CDR2 SQIVND (reference sequence). This CDR3 spans 19 amino acids. Trimming removed 2 bases from V and 1 base from J; junction bases left unmatched: 7. Here the CDR3 reads CASSINGQGASSGANVLTF. The CDR3 DNA reads as TGTGCCAGTAGTATAAACGGACAGGGGGCTTCGTCTGGGGCCAACGTCCTGACTTTC.

The chain carries TRBV4-3 and TRBJ2-7; no definite D call. Germline CDR1 reads LGHNA; CDR2 reads YSLEER. Trimming removed 0 bases at V and 0 bases at J, with 6 bases between. CDR3 length: 14 amino acids. The DNA for the CDR3 is TGCGCCAGCAGCCAAGATCGGGTCTCCTACGAGCAGTACTTC. It encodes CASSQDRVSYEQYF.

CDR3 sequence (DNA): TGTGCCAGCAGTGAATCCACAGCGGACAAAAACATTCAGTACTTC. Translation: CASSESTADKNIQYF. The rearrangement links TRBV6-1 to TRBJ2-4; D might be TRBD2 (5 bases). The germline V gene encodes CDR1 MNHNS and CDR2 SASEGT. Trimming removed 2 bases at V and 3 bases at J, with 11 bases between. The CDR3 has 15 residues.

The chain has TRBV7-2 and TRBJ2-2; D ambiguous. CDR3 size: 14 residues. V was cut by 1 base and J by 6 bases, with 9 bases left in between. The germline V gene encodes CDR1 SGHTA and CDR2 FQGNSA. CDR3 bases: TGTGCCAGCAGCTTAGTTTCGCGCTCCGGGGAGCTGTTTTTT. This gives the protein CASSLVSRSGELFF.

As to this clone: Other nucleotide sequences from this sample produce the same CDR3. V is TRBV20-1 and J is TRBJ1-5, with D uncertain. This CDR3 is 12 amino acids long. Germline lookup yields CDR1 DFQATT and CDR2 SNEGSKA (reference sequence). The V end lost 3 bases, the J end lost 2 bases, and 5 bases lay between the germline ends. The CDR3 loop reads CSASTGNQPQHF. CDR3 nucleotides: TGCAGTGCTAGTACTGGCAATCAGCCCCAGCATTTT.

The V call is TRBV5-1, the J call TRBJ2-5; 10 nucleotides line up with TRBD2. Germline loops: CDR1 SGHRS, CDR2 YFSETQ. V lost 4 bases to trimming and J lost 2 bases; unmatched junction nucleotides: 8. This CDR3 is built from 16 residues. The DNA for the CDR3 is TGCGCCAGCAGCCTGCCGGGACTAGCGAGACAAGAGACCCAGTACTTC. Its translation is CASSLPGLARQETQYF. The entire variable domain, with the rest obtained from reference TRBV5-1 and TRBJ2-5, is as follows: KAGVTQTPRYLIKTRGQQVTLSCSPISGHRSVSWYQQTPGQGLQFLFEYFSETQRNKGNFPGRFSGRQFSNSRSEMNVSTLELGDSALYLCASSLPGLARQETQYFGPGTRLLVL.

The rearrangement joins TRBV27 to TRBJ1-5, with 7 bases that match TRBD1. Germline-derived CDR1 and CDR2 are MNHEY and SMNVEV (reference sequence). The junction had 9 bases not matched to a gene; V was cut back by 8 bases and J by 2 bases. The CDR3 has 15 amino acids. The CDR3 DNA reads as TGTGCCAGCGGAAGACAGGGTTATGGCAATCAGCCCCAGCATTTT. This translates into CASGRQGYGNQPQHF.

The chain couples TRBV6-5 to TRBJ1-6; D possibly corresponds to TRBD1 (5 bases). This CDR3 contains 16 residues. CDR1 and CDR2 from the germline V gene are MNHEY and SVGAGI. The V end lost 0 bases, the J end lost 5 bases, and 11 bases lay between the germline ends. This CDR3 is CASSYSIRGDNSPLHF. The CDR3, as DNA: TGTGCCAGCAGTTACTCGATACGGGGGGATAATTCACCCCTCCACTTT.

This chain links TRBV7-9 with TRBJ1-1; D may be TRBD1 (5 bases). Trimming left V 5 bases short and J 1 base short, with 11 bases between. CDR3 length equals 14 residues. Germline CDR1 is SEHNR and CDR2 is FQNEAQ (reference sequence). DNA of the CDR3: TGTGCCAGCAGCCCCGTGGGGGGGAACACTGAAGCTTTCTTT. Protein: CASSPVGGNTEAFF.

This chain links TRBV21-1 with TRBJ1-6; TRBD1, the D gene given by the table, was not confirmed from the DNA. TRBV21-1 constitutes a pseudogene. This CDR3 region has 15 residues. This CDR3 reads CASSRIGTAYSPLHF. In DNA form, the CDR3 reads TGTGCCAGCAGCAGAATTGGGACAGCCTATTCACCCCTCCACTTT.

The J gene is TRBJ2-7, the V gene TRBV21-1; no check of the table's D call, TRBD1, against the DNA was made. TRBV21-1 is an annotated pseudogene. CDR3 length equals 18 residues. CDR3 residues: CASSSQTPGTGSSYEQYF. CDR3 bases: TGTGCCAGCAGCTCCCAAACACCCGGGACAGGGAGCTCCTACGAGCAGTACTTC.

This chain joins TRBV10-3 and TRBJ1-4, with TRBD1 matching over 7 bases. The V gene's germline CDR1 is ENHRY and CDR2 SYGVKD. This CDR3 is built from 15 residues. V shed 2 bases and J 8 bases; nucleotides not matched to a gene: 8. CDR3 nucleotides: TGTGCCATCAGTGAGCGAACAGGGGAGCCGGAAAAACTGTTTTTT. It is translated as CAISERTGEPEKLFF.

The chain has TRBV4-3 and TRBJ2-1, with 13 bases that match TRBD2. The V gene end was trimmed by 2 bases and the J gene end by 5 bases; junction bases not matched to a gene: 6. Germline V CDR1 and CDR2: LGHNA, YSLEER. The CDR3 is 17 amino acids. The CDR3 sequence: CASSQYRTSGSNNEQFF. The CDR3 bases are TGCGCCAGCAGCCAATACCGGACTAGCGGGAGTAACAATGAGCAGTTCTTC.

There are a few counts of this clone. The J gene is TRBJ1-5, the V gene TRBV10-2; 9 bases are shared with TRBD1. Per the germline V gene, CDR1 is WSHSY and CDR2 is SAAADI. V shed 8 bases, J shed 6 bases, and the junction held 8 bases outside the gene matches. The CDR3 extends over 14 amino acids. The CDR3 nucleotides read TGCGCCAGCTCCGGGACAGGGATCTCTCAGCCCCAGCATTTT. Amino acids: CASSGTGISQPQHF.

V gene TRBV12-3 or TRBV12-4 combines with J gene TRBJ1-1; D is possibly TRBD1 (6 bases). CDR3 length: 13 amino acids. The V and J ends lost 4 bases and 5 bases respectively, with 11 bases between them. This CDR3 reads CASSYRAGTEAFF. CDR3 nucleotide sequence: TGTGCCAGCAGTTACAGGGCCGGGACTGAAGCTTTCTTT.

The chain combines TRBV7-9 with TRBJ1-2, with a possible D match to TRBD1 (6 bases). V lost 5 bases to trimming and J lost 2 bases, with 9 bases between them. Germline V gene data show CDR1 as SEHNR and CDR2 as FQNEAQ (reference sequence). The CDR3 length is 13 residues. The CDR3 bases are TGTGCCAGCAGCGCGGACAGCAACTATGGCTACACCTTC. It is translated as CASSADSNYGYTF. Full variable domain (rest looked up from reference TRBV7-9 and TRBJ1-2): DTGVSQNPRHKITKRGQNVTFRCDPISEHNRLYWYRQTLGQGPEFLTYFQNEAQLEKSRLLSDRFSAERPKGSFSTLEIQRTEQGDSAMYLCASSADSNYGYTFGSGTRLTVV.

The V and J genes are TRBV10-3 and TRBJ2-1; TRBD1 matches 8 bases. V lost 6 bases, J lost 9 bases, and 4 bases stayed unmatched. Germline values: CDR1 ENHRY, CDR2 SYGVKD. The CDR3 extends over 12 amino acids. The CDR3 DNA sequence: TGTGCCATCAGACCGACAGGGGTTGAGCAGTTCTTC. Its protein is CAIRPTGVEQFF.

This chain connects TRBV19 to TRBJ1-2; TRBD1 matches 8 bases. The CDR3 length is 19 residues. Trimming cost V 6 bases and J 2 bases; bases outside gene matches: 20. Looked up from germline, CDR1 is LNHDA and CDR2 is SQIVND (reference sequence). The chain's CDR3 is CASRPMSVTGDPLNYGYTF. In nucleotides, the CDR3 is TGTGCCAGTAGACCCATGTCCGTGACAGGGGATCCCCTAAACTATGGCTACACCTTC.

The chain uses TRBV27 and TRBJ2-1, with D possibly TRBD2 on 6 matching bases. Germline CDR1 and CDR2: MNHEY and SMNVEV (reference sequence). The V gene lost 6 bases and the J gene lost 7 bases, with 16 bases spanning the gap. The CDR3 contains 14 residues. The CDR3 DNA reads as TGTGCCAGCAGGTGGGGGGTGTCAGTGAATGAGCAGTTCTTC. Translating gives CASRWGVSVNEQFF.

The rearrangement links TRBV5-1 to TRBJ2-1; 11 bases align to TRBD1. The CDR3 consists of 15 residues. V was pared by 4 bases and J by 7 bases, with 7 bases of the junction left unmatched. CDR1 SGHRS and CDR2 YFSETQ come from the germline V gene. The CDR3 sequence: CASSPGQGARNEQFF. DNA for the CDR3: TGCGCCAGCAGCCCCGGACAGGGGGCAAGAAATGAGCAGTTCTTC.

V is TRBV18 and J is TRBJ2-7; 14 bases align to TRBD2. Germline lookup yields CDR1 KGHSH and CDR2 LQKENI. This CDR3 has 16 amino acids. J lost 2 bases, V lost 5 bases, and 5 bases had no gene match. The CDR3 spells CASSVRTSGRPYEQYF. CDR3 coding DNA: TGTGCCAGCTCAGTCCGGACTAGCGGGAGGCCCTACGAGCAGTACTTC.

V usage is TRBV6-5 and J usage is TRBJ1-1, with D tentatively TRBD1 (5 bases). The CDR3 has 14 amino acids. Trimming left V 6 bases short and J 5 bases short, with 16 bases between. CDR1 and CDR2 from the germline V gene are MNHEY and SVGAGI. In DNA, the CDR3 is TGTGCCAGCAGGGGGGGGTCCAGTCTGACTGAAGCTTTCTTT. It translates to CASRGGSSLTEAFF.

This clone was seen a single time. The chain uses TRBV25-1 and TRBJ1-1; 7 nucleotides agree with TRBD1. Germline V CDR1 and CDR2: MGHDK, SYGVNS. Trimming took 8 bases from V and 4 from J; bases not matched to a gene: 7. CDR3 length equals 13 residues. The CDR3 here is CASQTGLATEAFF. Written as DNA, the CDR3 is TGTGCCAGCCAGACAGGGCTAGCCACTGAAGCTTTCTTT.

The gene calls are TRBV7-2 and TRBJ1-1; the D is unclear. V shed 1 base and J shed 4 bases, with 13 bases lying between them. The CDR3 totals 15 residues. The germline gives CDR1 SGHTA, CDR2 FQGNSA. The CDR3 DNA follows: TGTGCCAGCAGCTTAGGGCCGGGGTTGGCCACTGAAGCTTTCTTT. It encodes CASSLGPGLATEAFF.